This T cell receptor (beta chain) was recorded in a study of blood T cell repertoires in COVID-19. Assay: immunoSEQ multiplex PCR; the TCRdb copy retains only in-frame clones and omits some. The sample yields hundreds of thousands of clones, about 83% seen once. CDR1 is MNHEY, CDR2 SMNVEV, per germline (reference sequence). The length of the CDR3 is 15 residues. The germline V and J ends were trimmed by 5 bases and 0 bases, with 13 bases remaining between them. Each recovered donor of Cohort 3 presented with two negative PCRs, clearance, or symptom resolution. Sequenced material: PBMCs or T cells enriched from blood (not recorded which). V usage is TRBV27 and J usage is TRBJ1-1, with D perhaps TRBD1 (6 bases). This clonotype was obtained from a woman aged 35 to 49 who had recovered from COVID-19. This chain's CDR3 is CASSTGQLMNTEAFF. The DNA for the CDR3 is TGTGCCAGCAGTACTGGACAGCTCATGAACACTGAAGCTTTCTTT.